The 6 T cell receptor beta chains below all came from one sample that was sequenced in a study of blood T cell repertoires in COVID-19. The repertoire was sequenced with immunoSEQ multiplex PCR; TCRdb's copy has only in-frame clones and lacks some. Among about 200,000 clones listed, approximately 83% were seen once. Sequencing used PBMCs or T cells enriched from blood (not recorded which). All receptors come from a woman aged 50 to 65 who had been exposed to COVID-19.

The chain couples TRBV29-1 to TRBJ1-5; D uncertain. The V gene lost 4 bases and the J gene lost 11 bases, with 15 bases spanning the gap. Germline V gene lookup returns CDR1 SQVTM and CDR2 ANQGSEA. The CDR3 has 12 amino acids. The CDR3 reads CSVGEGTRTQHF. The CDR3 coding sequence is TGCAGCGTTGGTGAGGGTACGAGGACCCAGCATTTT.

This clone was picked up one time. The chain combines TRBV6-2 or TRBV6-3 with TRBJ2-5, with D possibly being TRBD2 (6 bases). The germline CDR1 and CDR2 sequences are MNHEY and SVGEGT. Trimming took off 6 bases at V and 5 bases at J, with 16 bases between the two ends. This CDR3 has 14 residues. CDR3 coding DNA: TGTGCCAGCAGCCGCCCTGGGGGGAGGGAGACCCAGTACTTC. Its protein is CASSRPGGRETQYF.

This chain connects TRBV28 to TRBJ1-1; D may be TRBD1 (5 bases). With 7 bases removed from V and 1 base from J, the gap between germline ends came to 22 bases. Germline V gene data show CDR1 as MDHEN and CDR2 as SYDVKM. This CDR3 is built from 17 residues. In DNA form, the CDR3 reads TGTGCCAGCACTCCCTTCTCCCTCCCCAGGGAGAACACTGAAGCTTTCTTT. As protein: CASTPFSLPRENTEAFF. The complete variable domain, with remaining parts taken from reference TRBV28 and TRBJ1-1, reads DVKVTQSSRYLVKRTGEKVFLECVQDMDHENMFWYRQDPGLGLRLIYFSYDVKMKEKGDIPEGYSVSREKKERFSLILESASTNQTSMYLCASTPFSLPRENTEAFFGQGTRLTVV.

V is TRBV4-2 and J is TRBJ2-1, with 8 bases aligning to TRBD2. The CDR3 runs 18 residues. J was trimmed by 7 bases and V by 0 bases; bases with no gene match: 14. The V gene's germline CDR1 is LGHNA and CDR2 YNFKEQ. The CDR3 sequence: CASSQESFGGVLGNEQFF. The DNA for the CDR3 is TGTGCCAGCAGCCAAGAGAGTTTCGGGGGGGTATTGGGTAATGAGCAGTTCTTC.

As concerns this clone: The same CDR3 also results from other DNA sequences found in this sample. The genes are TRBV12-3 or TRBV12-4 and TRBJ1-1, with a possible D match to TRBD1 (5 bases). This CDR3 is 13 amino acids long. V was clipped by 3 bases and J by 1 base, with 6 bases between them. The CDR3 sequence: CASSLGGNTEAFF. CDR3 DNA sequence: TGTGCCAGCAGTTTGGGGGGGAACACTGAAGCTTTCTTT.

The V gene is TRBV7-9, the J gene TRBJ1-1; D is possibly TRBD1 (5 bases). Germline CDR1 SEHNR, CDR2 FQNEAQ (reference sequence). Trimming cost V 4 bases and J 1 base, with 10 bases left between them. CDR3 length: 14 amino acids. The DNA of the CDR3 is TGTGCCAGCAGCTCCGGACATAGGAACACTGAAGCTTTCTTT. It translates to CASSSGHRNTEAFF.